This T cell receptor (beta chain) comes out of a study of T cells after yellow fever vaccination. The wider study: With SMART-Seq v4 Ultra Low Input, the fractions containing low cell numbers were prepared.

This CDR3 has 12 amino acids. Germline assignment: CDR1 SNHLY and CDR2 FYNNEI. Trimming left V 6 bases short and J 7 bases short, with 13 bases between. The study, taken as a whole, reports: Peaking faster, on day 5 versus 15, the secondary response was nonetheless weaker. Booster samples showed a return of most primary-vaccination clones (around 96% CD4, around 85% CD8).

A single record per CDR3 protein comes from TCRdb applying MiXCR to the 5' RACE reads. Among 500,000 to 650,000 distinct CDR3 sequences, about a sixth were seen once, and the ten largest hold 17%. This clonotype has more than one count but fewer than ten. Its antigen is not identified. This clonotype was sampled from a man between 18 and 35 years old who received the YFV17D yellow fever vaccine. The source was PBMCs, collected 5 days after the first yellow fever vaccination. This chain uses TRBV2 with TRBJ2-7, with D unresolved. Here the CDR3 DNA reads TGTGCCAGCAGCCAGGTTGGGGTTGAGCAGTACGTC. This sequence encodes CASSQVGVEQYV.